The T cell receptor beta chain described here comes from a study of OX40 agonist ivuxolimab in advanced cancers. Across the study: Six ivuxolimab dose levels, 0.01 to 10 mg/kg, were given intravenously every 2 weeks. Dose-escalation patients were diagnosed with hepatocellular carcinoma, melanoma, renal cell cancer or head and neck cancer.

Libraries were prepared by immunoSEQ multiplex PCR; TCRdb keeps only in-frame clonotypes and omits some of them. The table has about 52,000 clones, roughly nine tenths seen once. The specimen was CD4+ or CD8+ T cells sorted from blood, collected in a trial of the OX40 agonist ivuxolimab. This clonotype originated in an adult with an advanced solid tumor such as melanoma, head and neck, liver or kidney cancer.

The CDR3 DNA reads as TGCGCCAGCAGCTCCCGTGCCGCTACAGATACGCAGTATTTT. Protein sequence: CASSSRAATDTQYF. The chain joins TRBV4-1 to TRBJ2-3, with unresolved D. Trimming removed 5 bases at V and 3 bases at J, with 12 bases between. This CDR3 has 14 residues. In germline, CDR1 is MGHRA, CDR2 YSYEKL.